This TCR beta chain is drawn from a study of regulatory T cells in long-lasting Graves disease. Whole-study results and caveats: Favoring TRBV28, TRBJ1-2 and TRBJ2-5 was a feature seen in persistent disease.

The CDR3 is 14 residues long. Germline CDR1 and CDR2: SNHLY and FYNNEI. Libraries of TCR beta came from iRepertoire HTBI primers plus Arm-PCR of CDR3 regions. Authors' processing steps: Identification of gene segments yielded approximately 62 TRBV and 13 to 15 TRBJ across samples. MiXCR, run by TCRdb on the multiplex PCR reads, gives a single entry per CDR3 protein. Clone size and V and J calls follow TCRdb, not the original study. The table includes hundreds of thousands of distinct CDR3 sequences, 15% to 20% detected once. Sample time point: newly diagnosed GD, antithyroid drugs for less than 3 months. RNA extracted from PBMCs served as the sequencing template. Turning to this clonotype: Its antigen is not known. A read error may be the cause here, since a much bigger clone is one base away.

The J gene is TRBJ1-1, the V gene TRBV2, with TRBD1 as a possible D gene (6 bases). This TCR came from a female donor with Graves disease. Sequenced here: peripheral blood mononuclear cells (PBMCs), sampled at new diagnosis, from a patient treated with antithyroid drugs. CDR3 loop: CASTVRDRNTGAFF. As DNA, the CDR3 is TGTGCCAGCACCGTAAGAGACAGGAACACTGGAGCTTTCTTT. Complete variable domain (other parts from reference TRBV2 and TRBJ1-1): EPEVTQTPSHQVTQMGQEVILRCVPISNHLYFYWYRQILGQKVEFLVSFYNNEISEKSEIFDDQFSVERPDGSNFTLKIRSTKLEDSAMYFCASTVRDRNTGAFFGQGTRLTVV.